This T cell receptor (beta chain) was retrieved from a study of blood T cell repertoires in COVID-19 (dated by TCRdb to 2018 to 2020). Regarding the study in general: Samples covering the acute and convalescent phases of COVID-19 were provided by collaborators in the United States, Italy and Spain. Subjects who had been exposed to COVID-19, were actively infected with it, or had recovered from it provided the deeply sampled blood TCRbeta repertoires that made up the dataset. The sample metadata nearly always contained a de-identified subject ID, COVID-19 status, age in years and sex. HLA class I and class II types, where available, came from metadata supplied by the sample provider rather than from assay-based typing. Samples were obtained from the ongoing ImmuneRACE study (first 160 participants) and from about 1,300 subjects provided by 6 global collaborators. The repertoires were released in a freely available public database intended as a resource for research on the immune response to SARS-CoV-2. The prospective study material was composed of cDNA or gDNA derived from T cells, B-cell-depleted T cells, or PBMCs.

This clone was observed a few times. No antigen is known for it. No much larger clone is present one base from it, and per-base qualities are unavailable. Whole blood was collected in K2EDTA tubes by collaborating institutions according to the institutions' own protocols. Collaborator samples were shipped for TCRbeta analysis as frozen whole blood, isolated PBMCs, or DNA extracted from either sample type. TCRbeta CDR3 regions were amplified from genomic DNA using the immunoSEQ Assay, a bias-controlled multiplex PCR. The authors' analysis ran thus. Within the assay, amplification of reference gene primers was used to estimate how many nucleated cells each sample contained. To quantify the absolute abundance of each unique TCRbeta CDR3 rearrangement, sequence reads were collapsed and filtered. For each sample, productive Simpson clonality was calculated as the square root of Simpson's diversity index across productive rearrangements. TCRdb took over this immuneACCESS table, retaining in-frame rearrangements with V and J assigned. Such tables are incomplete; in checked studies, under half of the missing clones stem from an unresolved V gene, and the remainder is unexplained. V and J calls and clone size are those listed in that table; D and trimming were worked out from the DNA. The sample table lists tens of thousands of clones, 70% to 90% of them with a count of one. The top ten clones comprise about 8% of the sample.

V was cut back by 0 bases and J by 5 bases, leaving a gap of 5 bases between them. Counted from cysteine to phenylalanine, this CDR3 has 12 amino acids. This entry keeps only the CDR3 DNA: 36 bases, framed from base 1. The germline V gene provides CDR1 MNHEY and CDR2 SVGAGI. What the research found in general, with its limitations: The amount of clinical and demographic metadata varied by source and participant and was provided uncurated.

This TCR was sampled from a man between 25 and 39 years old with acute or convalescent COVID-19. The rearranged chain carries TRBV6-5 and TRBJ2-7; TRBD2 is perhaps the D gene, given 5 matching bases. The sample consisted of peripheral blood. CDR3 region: CASSYSRDEQYF. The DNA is TGTGCCAGCAGTTACTCGAGGGACGAGCAGTACTTC.